This TCR beta chain was observed in a study of CD8 T cells in ankylosing spondylitis. Overall study results and limits: Seemingly distinctive of ankylosing spondylitis blood was a TCR beta motif formed by eight highly homologous variants.

Trimming removed 7 bases at V and 4 bases at J, with 11 bases between. Germline CDR1 reads SGHTA; CDR2 reads FQGNSA. This CDR3 has 13 residues. The authors made TCR beta libraries by quantitative 5'-RACE with molecular barcodes. Via MiXCR, TCRdb re-called the 5' RACE reads, giving one row per CDR3 protein. The sample contains 450,000 to 550,000 distinct CDR3 sequences, 5.3% of which appear only once. This clonotype has ten or more counts. Antigen unknown. The V call is TRBV7-2, the J call TRBJ1-5, with D uncertain. Specimen: blood, either unsorted or a sorted T cell fraction (not recorded which). This clonotype was sampled from a male donor with ankylosing spondylitis. The CDR3 here is CASNASPNQPQHF. CDR3 DNA: TGTGCCAGCAATGCGAGCCCAAATCAGCCCCAGCATTTT.